The next 11 T cell receptor beta chains were all read from a single sample in a study of Ad26.COV2.S vaccination and SARS-CoV-2 variants. Noted treatment: around 19 received Ad26.COV2.S at low or high dose, single or two shots; 5 received placebo; per-sample allocation not given. Samples were taken on day 63 after the first vaccine or placebo injection. Only in-frame clones appear in the TCRdb table, and some are missing; sequencing was by immunoSEQ multiplex PCR. The top ten hold 3.4% of the sample, which has around 320,000 clones, around 86% seen once. The source material was peripheral blood, sampled in a trial of Ad26.COV2.S vaccine versus placebo. These TCRs come from a person aged 18-65 years who received the Ad26.COV2.S COVID-19 vaccine or a placebo.

J is TRBJ1-1 and V is TRBV11-2, with TRBD1 matching 7 bases. CDR1 is SGHAT and CDR2 is FQNNGV in the germline V gene. There are 16 residues in the CDR3. V lost 0 bases to trimming and J lost 3 bases; unmatched junction nucleotides: 7. CDR3 DNA: TGTGCCAGCAGCTTAGATCGGGAGGGGGCGGACACTGAAGCTTTCTTT. This gives the protein CASSLDREGADTEAFF.

This clone was found a few times. For the CDR3, the DNA is TGCGCCAGCAAAACTAGCGGGTGGCAGGATACGCAGTATTTT. Protein: CASKTSGWQDTQYF. The V call is TRBV5-1, the J call TRBJ2-3; 9 nucleotides align to TRBD2. The CDR3 extends over 14 amino acids. Unmatched junction bases numbered 8, after V lost 6 bases and J lost 6 bases. Germline-derived CDR1 and CDR2 are SGHRS and YFSETQ.

V and J are TRBV19 and TRBJ2-3; 7 bases are shared with TRBD2. CDR1 LNHDA and CDR2 SQIVND come from the germline V gene (reference sequence). The length of the CDR3 is 16 residues. Losses at the gene ends were 3 bases for V and 2 bases for J; bases not matched to a gene: 8. CDR3 bases: TGTGCCAGTAGTATGCTGGCTAGCGGATACACAGATACGCAGTATTTT. It codes for CASSMLASGYTDTQYF.

The V gene is TRBV5-1, the J gene TRBJ1-1; D gene unclear. The V end was cut by 2 bases, the J end by 4 bases, with 15 bases between. CDR1 and CDR2 from the germline V gene are SGHRS and YFSETQ. CDR3 length equals 15 residues. CDR3 sequence (DNA): TGCGCCAGCAGCTTAATATCGGGAGGGCTCACTGAAGCTTTCTTT. Translating it yields CASSLISGGLTEAFF.

This clone was seen only once. The genes are TRBV19 and TRBJ2-7; no firm D call. CDR1 and CDR2 from the germline V gene are LNHDA and SQIVND (reference sequence). The CDR3 contains 14 residues. Between the trimmed V and J ends, which lost 9 bases and 6 bases, there was a span of 21 bases. The DNA of the CDR3 is TGTGCCAGCACCCCAGAAGGGCTCCTGGGCGAGCAGTACTTC. It is translated as CASTPEGLLGEQYF.

The chain couples TRBV18 to TRBJ1-2; D gene ambiguous. CDR3 size: 14 residues. The germline V and J ends were trimmed by 2 bases and 8 bases, with 15 bases remaining between them. The germline V gene has CDR1 KGHSH and CDR2 LQKENI. The chain's CDR3 is CASSPEVGSYGYTF. DNA of the CDR3: TGTGCCAGCTCACCAGAAGTCGGCAGCTACGGCTACACCTTC.

A word on this clone: Within the sample, other DNA sequences also encode this same CDR3. This chain connects TRBV18 to TRBJ1-1; D is uncertain. There are 13 residues in the CDR3. Per the germline V gene, CDR1 is KGHSH and CDR2 is LQKENI. V lost 0 bases and J lost 0, with 2 bases in between. The CDR3, as DNA: TGTGCCAGCTCACCACCGGTGAACACTGAAGCTTTCTTT. This translates into CASSPPVNTEAFF.

Only a few counts were recorded for this clone. CDR3 protein: CASSQEGQGEKAYEQYF. The CDR3, as DNA: TGCGCCAGCAGCCAAGAGGGACAGGGGGAAAAGGCCTACGAGCAGTACTTC. The chain carries TRBV4-3 and TRBJ2-7, with 11 positions matching TRBD1. Germline lookup yields CDR1 LGHNA and CDR2 YSLEER. CDR3 length equals 17 residues. The ends lost 0 bases at V and 2 bases at J; junction bases unmatched: 6.

V is TRBV9 and J is TRBJ2-1, with D possibly being TRBD2 (6 bases). With 1 base removed from V and 6 bases from J, the gap between germline ends came to 11 bases. Germline-derived CDR1 and CDR2 are SGDLS and YYNGEE. The CDR3 totals 14 residues. The DNA of the CDR3 is TGTGCCAGCAGCGTACTGGGGGACTCCAATGAGCAGTTCTTC. Translation gives CASSVLGDSNEQFF.

The chain uses TRBV6-5 and TRBJ2-5; D ambiguous. V lost 5 bases, J lost 3 bases, and 13 bases lay in between. From germline, CDR1 is MNHEY and CDR2 SVGAGI. The CDR3 consists of 14 residues. CDR3 sequence (DNA): TGTGCCAGCAGTAAGGCCGGCACGGAAGAGACCCAGTACTTC. This translates into CASSKAGTEETQYF.

J is TRBJ2-7 and V is TRBV2; 12 bases align to TRBD2. V lost 6 bases to trimming and J lost 7 bases; unmatched junction nucleotides: 4. In germline, CDR1 is SNHLY, CDR2 FYNNEI. The CDR3 loop spans 13 amino acids. The CDR3 sequence: CASSSGLAGEQYF. Here the CDR3 DNA reads TGTGCCAGCAGCAGTGGACTAGCGGGGGAGCAGTACTTC.